The 24 T cell receptor beta chains below all came from one sample that was sequenced in a study of blood T cell repertoires in COVID-19. Clones were read by immunoSEQ multiplex PCR, and TCRdb kept only the in-frame ones, dropping some. The sample lists 50,000 to 70,000 clones; 84% were seen once. The sample consisted of peripheral blood. The receptors were gathered from a man older than 75 with COVID-19, enrolled during active disease.

The V gene is TRBV5-1, the J gene TRBJ2-2, with 7 nucleotides matching TRBD1. V trimming: 0 bases; J trimming: 7 bases; junction bases outside the gene matches: 6. Germline V lookup: CDR1 SGHRS, CDR2 YFSETQ. This CDR3 has 15 residues. CDR3 sequence reads: CASSLVQGFRGELFF. In nucleotides, the CDR3 is TGCGCCAGCAGCTTGGTACAGGGGTTCCGCGGGGAGCTGTTTTTT.

This chain joins TRBV5-1 and TRBJ2-1, with 9 bases that match TRBD1. V shed 2 bases and J 9 bases; nucleotides not matched to a gene: 9. The CDR3 length is 15 residues. Germline values: CDR1 SGHRS, CDR2 YFSETQ. The CDR3 protein is CASSLGQGQGGEQFF. Here the CDR3 DNA reads TGCGCCAGCAGCTTAGGACAGGGGCAAGGGGGTGAGCAGTTCTTC. Full variable domain (outside the CDR3, taken from reference TRBV5-1 and TRBJ2-1): KAGVTQTPRYLIKTRGQQVTLSCSPISGHRSVSWYQQTPGQGLQFLFEYFSETQRNKGNFPGRFSGRQFSNSRSEMNVSTLELGDSALYLCASSLGQGQGGEQFFGPGTRLTVL.

The chain links TRBV19 to TRBJ1-1; D is possibly TRBD1 (5 bases). Per germline, CDR1 LNHDA and CDR2 SQIVND (reference sequence). The V end lost 5 bases, the J end lost 4 bases, and 17 bases lay between the germline ends. The CDR3 runs 15 residues. The CDR3 DNA reads as TGTGCCAGTAGTCCGCAGGGAGGGCGGGGCACTGAAGCTTTCTTT. Translated: CASSPQGGRGTEAFF. The full variable domain, rest sourced from reference TRBV19 and TRBJ1-1, is DGGITQSPKYLFRKEGQNVTLSCEQNLNHDAMYWYRQDPGQGLRLIYYSQIVNDFQKGDIAEGYSVSREKKESFPLTVTSAQKNPTAFYLCASSPQGGRGTEAFFGQGTRLTVV.

This clone has just a few counts. The J gene is TRBJ2-1, the V gene TRBV13; TRBD2 might be the D (5 bases). V was clipped by 6 bases and J by 8 bases, with 20 bases between them. This CDR3 comprises 15 residues. Germline values: CDR1 PRHDT, CDR2 FYEKMQ (reference sequence). The CDR3 is CASSGGYPLLDEQFF. CDR3 sequence (DNA): TGTGCCAGCAGTGGAGGCTACCCTTTGTTGGATGAGCAGTTCTTC.

This chain joins TRBV12-5 and TRBJ2-1, with TRBD1 matching over 8 bases. V dropped 1 base and J dropped 2; count of bases not matched to a gene: 1. The CDR3 spans 15 residues. Germline CDR1 is LGHNT and CDR2 is FRNRAP. CDR3 in DNA: TGTGCTAGTGGTTTGGCAGGGGGCGCCTACAATGAGCAGTTCTTC. Protein: CASGLAGGAYNEQFF.

V is TRBV28 and J is TRBJ2-3; TRBD2 might be the D (6 bases). Trimming left V 4 bases short and J 0 bases short, with 11 bases between. There are 15 residues in the CDR3. Germline V CDR1 and CDR2: MDHEN, SYDVKM. This CDR3 reads CASSWSGPSTDTQYF. The DNA for the CDR3 is TGTGCCAGCAGTTGGAGCGGGCCTAGCACAGATACGCAGTATTTT.

The CDR3 reads CSVNRLGSVTDTQYF. The CDR3 bases are TGCAGCGTCAACCGCCTGGGGAGCGTCACAGATACGCAGTATTTT. The chain employs TRBV29-1 and TRBJ2-3, with a weak D call TRBD2 (5 bases). V gave up 6 bases and J gave up 2 bases, with 18 bases separating them. The CDR3 extends over 15 amino acids. Germline lookup yields CDR1 SQVTM and CDR2 ANQGSEA.

The V gene is TRBV28, the J gene TRBJ2-7; no reliable D call. Deletions cut 5 bases from V and 1 base from J, with 15 bases between. Germline CDR1 and CDR2: MDHEN and SYDVKM. The CDR3 extends over 15 amino acids. In DNA form, the CDR3 reads TGTGCCAGCAGTCTCCCCGGCACAGAGTCCTACGAGCAGTACTTC. Its translation is CASSLPGTESYEQYF.

This rearrangement joins TRBV18 to TRBJ1-6; TRBD1 aligns across 8 bases. CDR3 length: 18 residues. V was pared by 4 bases and J by 1 base, with 9 bases of the junction left unmatched. Germline V gene sequence: CDR1 KGHSH, CDR2 LQKENI. For the CDR3, the DNA is TGTGCCAGCTCACGATCCGGACAGGGTAGTTCCTATAATTCACCCCTCCACTTT. This sequence encodes CASSRSGQGSSYNSPLHF.

The V and J genes are TRBV7-9 and TRBJ1-2; TRBD1 is a possible D gene (5 bases). This CDR3 comprises 15 residues. With 1 base removed from V and 4 bases from J, the gap between germline ends came to 13 bases. The germline gives CDR1 SEHNR, CDR2 FQNEAQ (reference sequence). CDR3 in DNA: TGTGCCAGCAGCTTAGTAGGGGCCGGCCCCTATGGCTACACCTTC. This gives the protein CASSLVGAGPYGYTF.

This rearrangement joins TRBV5-7 to TRBJ2-4, with 13 bases matching TRBD2. TRBV5-7 is reported as an ORF; its role is uncertain. V was pared by 2 bases and J by 1 base, with 9 bases of the junction left unmatched. The CDR3 has 19 residues. The CDR3 here is CASSFQLAGGLCAKNIQYF. The CDR3, as DNA: TGTGCCAGCAGCTTTCAACTAGCGGGAGGGCTCTGCGCCAAAAACATTCAGTACTTC.

The chain combines TRBV6-2 or TRBV6-3 with TRBJ2-2; possibly TRBD1 for D (5 bases). Per the germline V gene, CDR1 is MNHEY and CDR2 is SVGEGT. The V gene lost 5 bases and the J gene lost 4 bases, with 8 bases spanning the gap. This CDR3 is 13 amino acids long. The CDR3 DNA sequence: TGTGCCAGCAGTGCCAGGGTCACCGGGGAGCTGTTTTTT. Its translation: CASSARVTGELFF.

This rearrangement joins TRBV7-2 to TRBJ1-6, with a tentative D call TRBD1 (6 bases). CDR3 length: 16 amino acids. Germline loops: CDR1 SGHTA, CDR2 FQGNSA. Trimming removed 5 bases at V and 7 bases at J, with 18 bases between. The CDR3 bases are TGTGCCAGCAGCCCCCGGACAGTTGGGGTGAATTCACCCCTCCACTTT. Its translation: CASSPRTVGVNSPLHF.

This clone was picked up one time. V usage is TRBV7-2 and J usage is TRBJ2-5, with TRBD2 matching over 12 bases. The CDR3 has 18 residues. Germline CDR1 SGHTA, CDR2 FQGNSA. V lost 5 bases and J lost 2; bases outside the gene matches: 12. Here the CDR3 reads CASSRGIRTSGKQETQYF. The CDR3 coding sequence is TGTGCCAGCAGCCGGGGGATTCGGACTAGCGGGAAGCAAGAGACCCAGTACTTC.

Written as DNA, the CDR3 is TGTGCCAGCAGCCGGGACAGGGCTGGGGGTCAGCCCCAGCATTTT. Translation gives CASSRDRAGGQPQHF. The rearrangement uses TRBV6-2 or TRBV6-3 and TRBJ1-5; TRBD1 matches at 9 bases. Germline lookup yields CDR1 MNHEY and CDR2 SVGEGT. After removal of 6 bases from V and 6 bases from J, the junction contained 9 bases not matched to a gene. This CDR3 has 15 residues.

This clone was seen just once. The chain employs TRBV12-3 or TRBV12-4 and TRBJ1-1; TRBD1 matches 8 bases. This CDR3 is built from 13 residues. Trimming cost V 7 bases and J 4 bases; bases outside gene matches: 5. CDR3 nucleotide sequence: TGTGCCAGCATCACAACAGGGGGCACTGAAGCTTTCTTT. Amino acids: CASITTGGTEAFF.

In its sample, this clone was seen once. The chain couples TRBV19 to TRBJ1-1; D is undetermined. The V gene's germline CDR1 is LNHDA and CDR2 SQIVND (reference sequence). CDR3 length: 15 amino acids. V shed 7 bases and J shed 0 bases, with 15 bases lying between them. CDR3 amino acids: CASTEQYLMNTEAFF. CDR3 nucleotides: TGTGCCAGTACCGAACAGTATTTGATGAACACTGAAGCTTTCTTT.

The rearrangement uses TRBV6-5 and TRBJ1-2; D remains unclear. This CDR3 has 14 residues. Germline V gene lookup returns CDR1 MNHEY and CDR2 SVGAGI. Deletions cut 5 bases from V and 4 bases from J, with 14 bases between. This CDR3 is CASSPTDWAYGYTF. The CDR3 nucleotides are TGTGCCAGCAGTCCTACCGATTGGGCCTATGGCTACACCTTC.

The chain carries TRBV5-5 and TRBJ1-2; 10 bases map to TRBD1. There are 17 residues in the CDR3. From germline, CDR1 is SGHKS and CDR2 YYEKEE (reference sequence). Unmatched junction bases numbered 9, after V lost 4 bases and J lost 0 bases. The CDR3 sequence is CASSPTGGEKPNYGYTF. CDR3 in DNA: TGTGCCAGCAGCCCGACAGGGGGCGAGAAGCCTAACTATGGCTACACCTTC. The variable domain in full, completed from reference TRBV5-5 and TRBJ1-2, reads DAGVTQSPTHLIKTRGQQVTLRCSPISGHKSVSWYQQVLGQGPQFIFQYYEKEERGRGNFPDRFSARQFPNYSSELNVNALLLGDSALYLCASSPTGGEKPNYGYTFGSGTRLTVV.

The chain combines TRBV11-3 with TRBJ2-7, with 12 nucleotides matching TRBD2. The V gene's germline CDR1 is SGHNT and CDR2 YENEEA. The ends lost 6 bases at V and 1 base at J; junction bases unmatched: 1. CDR3 size: 14 residues. The CDR3 is CASSTSGGSYEQYF. In DNA form, the CDR3 reads TGTGCCAGCAGTACTAGCGGGGGGTCCTACGAGCAGTACTTC.

This rearrangement joins TRBV7-8 to TRBJ1-3, with TRBD1 as a possible D gene (6 bases). The ends were cut back, 5 bases at V and 4 bases at J, with 27 bases in the middle. Germline-derived CDR1 and CDR2 are SGHVS and FQNEAQ. The length of the CDR3 is 19 residues. CDR3 DNA sequence: TGTGCCAGCAGCCCCAGATCGGTCTTCGGACAGCGCGTAGGAAACACCATATATTTT. This sequence encodes CASSPRSVFGQRVGNTIYF. Full variable domain (missing parts from reference TRBV7-8 and TRBJ1-3): GAGVSQSPRYKVAKRGQDVALRCDPISGHVSLFWYQQALGQGPEFLTYFQNEAQLDKSGLPSDRFFAERPEGSVSTLKIQRTQQEDSAVYLCASSPRSVFGQRVGNTIYFGEGSWLTVV.

The rearrangement links TRBV5-1 to TRBJ2-3, with 10 bases lining up with TRBD1. The V segment lost 1 base and the J segment 5 bases; nucleotides outside the gene matches: 1. Per germline, CDR1 SGHRS and CDR2 YFSETQ. This CDR3 spans 14 amino acids. The CDR3 sequence: CASSLWDRGDTQYF. CDR3 in DNA: TGCGCCAGCAGCTTGTGGGACAGGGGAGATACGCAGTATTTT.

The CDR3 region is CASLPGGNSPLHF. CDR3 bases: TGTGCCAGTTTACCTGGGGGGAATTCACCCCTCCACTTT. The chain joins TRBV6-5 to TRBJ1-6, with D possibly matching TRBD1 (5 bases). Trimming pared 9 bases from V and 7 bases from J, leaving 13 bases between. This CDR3 has 13 amino acids. CDR1 is MNHEY and CDR2 is SVGAGI in the germline V gene.

This sequence joins TRBV5-1 and TRBJ1-2, with D unresolved. The CDR3 length is 15 residues. Germline loops: CDR1 SGHRS, CDR2 YFSETQ. Trimming took off 0 bases at V and 8 bases at J, with 17 bases between the two ends. For the CDR3, the DNA is TGCGCCAGCAGCTTGGAGTCGGCCCGGTCCGGGGGCTACACCTTC. It is translated as CASSLESARSGGYTF.